The rows below give T cell receptor beta chains drawn from one sample of a study of cytomegalovirus exposure and HLA in healthy donors. Here immunoSEQ multiplex PCR was the method, and the copy in TCRdb shows in-frame clones only, minus some. The table has some 130,000 clones, roughly two thirds seen once. Specimen: PBMCs. The receptors originated from a man under 40 in good health and CMV-seropositive. Each CDR3 is given with its conserved first and last residue. A D gene is named only where the DNA matches it firmly. Some rows mark clone size as missing; the rest say once, few, many or name a class of expanded clone.

v_gene: TRBV10-3
abundance: -
d_gene: -
j_gene: TRBJ2-7
CDR3aa: CAISSTGSYEQYF
CDR3nt: TGTGCCATCAGTTCGACAGGCTCCTACGAGCAGTACTTC

v_gene: TRBV27
abundance: once
d_gene: -
j_gene: TRBJ2-6
CDR3aa: CASSFSPATAPGANVLTF
CDR3nt: TGTGCCAGCAGTTTTAGCCCAGCAACTGCCCCTGGGGCCAACGTCCTGACTTTC

v_gene: TRBV5-1
abundance: -
d_gene: -
j_gene: TRBJ1-5
CDR3aa: CASSAEGHQPQHF
CDR3nt: TGCGCCAGCAGCGCGGAGGGGCATCAGCCCCAGCATTTT

v_gene: TRBV6-6
abundance: few
d_gene: -
j_gene: TRBJ2-7
CDR3aa: CASSYTKQLVSYEQYF
CDR3nt: TGTGCCAGCAGTTACACAAAACAACTAGTCTCCTACGAGCAGTACTTC

v_gene: TRBV4-1
abundance: -
d_gene: -
j_gene: TRBJ2-1
CDR3aa: CASSQVQRGNEQFF
CDR3nt: TGCGCCAGCAGCCAAGTACAACGGGGCAATGAGCAGTTCTTC

v_gene: TRBV25-1
abundance: -
d_gene: -
j_gene: TRBJ1-4
CDR3aa: CASRRVNEKLFF
CDR3nt: TGTGCCAGCAGACGAGTTAATGAAAAACTGTTTTTT

v_gene: TRBV6-5
abundance: -
d_gene: TRBD2
j_gene: TRBJ2-1
CDR3aa: CASRPASGRTSEQFF
CDR3nt: TGTGCCTCCCGCCCAGCTAGCGGGAGGACCAGTGAGCAGTTCTTC

v_gene: TRBV19
abundance: -
d_gene: TRBD1
j_gene: TRBJ2-6
CDR3aa: CASRDRDRVLSSYDSGANVLTF
CDR3nt: TGTGCCAGTAGGGACCGGGACAGGGTCCTAAGTAGTTATGATTCTGGGGCCAACGTCCTGACTTTC

v_gene: TRBV7-9
abundance: -
d_gene: TRBD1
j_gene: TRBJ1-1
CDR3aa: CASIRQTGTNTEAFF
CDR3nt: TGTGCCAGCATACGTCAGACAGGGACTAACACTGAAGCTTTCTTT

v_gene: TRBV14
abundance: -
d_gene: -
j_gene: TRBJ1-1
CDR3aa: CASSHNIRLVDTEAFF
CDR3nt: TGTGCCAGCAGCCATAATATCCGCCTCGTAGACACTGAAGCTTTCTTT

v_gene: TRBV5-1
abundance: few
d_gene: -
j_gene: TRBJ1-2
CDR3aa: CASSLGTDNYGYTF
CDR3nt: TGCGCCAGCAGCTTGGGGACAGACAACTATGGCTATACCTTC

v_gene: TRBV6-5
abundance: -
d_gene: -
j_gene: TRBJ2-3
CDR3aa: CASSIKGASTDTQYF
CDR3nt: TGTGCCAGCAGTATTAAAGGGGCTAGCACAGATACGCAGTATTTT

v_gene: TRBV5-1
abundance: -
d_gene: TRBD2
j_gene: TRBJ2-3
CDR3aa: CASSRGGQSDTQYF
CDR3nt: TGCGCCAGCAGCCGGGGAGGGCAATCAGATACGCAGTATTTT

v_gene: TRBV29-1
abundance: -
d_gene: TRBD1
j_gene: TRBJ1-2
CDR3aa: CSVAQGAGGYGYTF
CDR3nt: TGCAGCGTTGCACAGGGGGCTGGTGGCTATGGCTACACCTTC

v_gene: TRBV4-1
abundance: -
d_gene: -
j_gene: TRBJ2-2
CDR3aa: CASSQAWGRGTGELFF
CDR3nt: TGCGCCAGCAGCCAAGCATGGGGGCGTGGCACCGGGGAGCTGTTTTTT

v_gene: TRBV5-6
abundance: few
d_gene: TRBD2
j_gene: TRBJ2-7
CDR3aa: CASSYAGLALREQYF
CDR3nt: TGTGCCAGCAGTTACGCGGGACTAGCGCTTCGCGAGCAGTACTTC

v_gene: TRBV7-9
abundance: -
d_gene: -
j_gene: TRBJ2-7
CDR3aa: CATHRVRANPYEQYF
CDR3nt: TGTGCCACGCACAGGGTCCGAGCCAACCCCTACGAGCAGTACTTC

v_gene: TRBV9
abundance: -
d_gene: -
j_gene: TRBJ2-1
CDR3aa: CASSVAGLEGEQFF
CDR3nt: TGTGCCAGCAGCGTAGCGGGACTGGAGGGTGAGCAGTTCTTC

v_gene: TRBV6-5
abundance: -
d_gene: TRBD1
j_gene: TRBJ2-1
CDR3aa: CASSYYRGGEQFF
CDR3nt: TGTGCCAGCAGTTACTACAGGGGTGGTGAGCAGTTCTTC

v_gene: TRBV2
abundance: -
d_gene: -
j_gene: TRBJ2-1
CDR3aa: CASSEHETVEQFF
CDR3nt: TGTGCCAGCAGTGAACACGAAACGGTTGAGCAGTTCTTC

v_gene: TRBV5-1
abundance: -
d_gene: -
j_gene: TRBJ2-7
CDR3aa: CASSLAGLTYEQYF
CDR3nt: TGCGCCAGCAGCTTGGCAGGGCTTACCTACGAGCAGTACTTC

v_gene: TRBV11-3
abundance: -
d_gene: TRBD2
j_gene: TRBJ2-1
CDR3aa: CASSRWGGSYNEQFF
CDR3nt: TGTGCCAGCAGCCGCTGGGGGGGTTCCTACAATGAGCAGTTCTTC

v_gene: TRBV15
abundance: -
d_gene: -
j_gene: TRBJ2-7
CDR3aa: CATSRDLESYEQYF
CDR3nt: TGTGCCACCAGCAGAGATCTAGAGTCCTACGAGCAGTACTTC

v_gene: TRBV27
abundance: -
d_gene: -
j_gene: TRBJ1-1
CDR3aa: CASSLSGGSNTEAFF
CDR3nt: TGTGCCAGCAGTTTATCCGGGGGATCTAACACTGAAGCTTTCTTT

v_gene: TRBV4-3
abundance: -
d_gene: TRBD1
j_gene: TRBJ2-2
CDR3aa: CASSQYRGFDTGELFF
CDR3nt: TGCGCCAGCAGCCAATACAGGGGATTCGACACCGGGGAGCTGTTTTTT

v_gene: TRBV19
abundance: -
d_gene: -
j_gene: TRBJ2-3
CDR3aa: CASSLGAVDGDTQYF
CDR3nt: TGTGCCAGTAGTCTCGGAGCAGTAGACGGAGATACGCAGTATTTT

v_gene: TRBV5-1
abundance: once
d_gene: TRBD1
j_gene: TRBJ1-2
CDR3aa: CASSLGTGGYGYTF
CDR3nt: TGCGCCAGCAGCTTGGGAACAGGGGGCTATGGCTACACCTTC

v_gene: TRBV5-1
abundance: -
d_gene: -
j_gene: TRBJ2-5
CDR3aa: CASSFGVQETQYF
CDR3nt: TGCGCCAGCAGCTTTGGAGTGCAAGAGACCCAGTACTTC

v_gene: TRBV5-1
abundance: few
d_gene: TRBD2
j_gene: TRBJ2-1
CDR3aa: CASSLGGTSGSIEQFF
CDR3nt: TGCGCCAGCAGCTTGGGCGGGACTAGCGGGAGCATTGAGCAGTTCTTC

v_gene: TRBV7-7
abundance: -
d_gene: -
j_gene: TRBJ2-1
CDR3aa: CASSLVHSPRNEQFF
CDR3nt: TGTGCTAGCAGCTTAGTGCACTCCCCCAGGAATGAGCAGTTCTTC

v_gene: TRBV9
abundance: few
d_gene: TRBD2
j_gene: TRBJ2-3
CDR3aa: CASSVDDLAGEGADTQYF
CDR3nt: TGTGCCAGCAGCGTAGACGATTTAGCGGGAGAAGGGGCAGATACGCAGTATTTT

v_gene: TRBV7-9
abundance: -
d_gene: -
j_gene: TRBJ1-2
CDR3aa: CASSSGGVDGYTF
CDR3nt: TGTGCCAGCAGTTCGGGGGGAGTTGATGGCTACACCTTC

v_gene: TRBV18
abundance: -
d_gene: -
j_gene: TRBJ2-1
CDR3aa: CASSEGSTVIYNEQFF
CDR3nt: TGTGCCAGCTCCGAGGGTTCTACCGTCATCTACAATGAGCAGTTCTTC

v_gene: TRBV5-6
abundance: -
d_gene: TRBD1
j_gene: TRBJ1-2
CDR3aa: CASSRDSLYGYTF
CDR3nt: TGTGCCAGCAGCCGGGACAGTCTTTATGGCTACACCTTC

v_gene: TRBV19
abundance: -
d_gene: TRBD2
j_gene: TRBJ2-7
CDR3aa: CASRVSGTTDEQYF
CDR3nt: TGTGCCAGTAGGGTGAGCGGGACTACGGACGAGCAGTACTTC

v_gene: TRBV5-1
abundance: -
d_gene: -
j_gene: TRBJ2-2
CDR3aa: CASSFIFGTGELFF
CDR3nt: TGCGCCAGCAGCTTTATATTCGGGACCGGGGAGCTGTTTTTT

v_gene: TRBV18
abundance: -
d_gene: TRBD2
j_gene: TRBJ2-7
CDR3aa: CASSPRLAGAYEQYF
CDR3nt: TGTGCCAGCTCACCCAGACTAGCGGGAGCGTACGAGCAGTACTTC

v_gene: TRBV7-9
abundance: -
d_gene: TRBD2
j_gene: TRBJ2-7
CDR3aa: CASSLAVRLAGEGEQYF
CDR3nt: TGTGCCAGCAGCTTAGCGGTGCGTTTGGCGGGAGAGGGCGAGCAGTACTTC

v_gene: TRBV5-1
abundance: -
d_gene: TRBD2
j_gene: TRBJ2-2
CDR3aa: CASSPWTSGGSTGELFF
CDR3nt: TGCGCCAGCAGCCCCTGGACTAGCGGGGGGTCCACCGGGGAGCTGTTTTTT

v_gene: TRBV2
abundance: -
d_gene: -
j_gene: TRBJ2-4
CDR3aa: CASRRGAKNIQYF
CDR3nt: TGTGCCAGCAGGAGAGGAGCCAAAAACATTCAGTACTTC

v_gene: TRBV5-4
abundance: -
d_gene: -
j_gene: TRBJ1-2
CDR3aa: CASTWGRGYGYTF
CDR3nt: TGTGCCAGCACCTGGGGCAGGGGATATGGCTACACCTTC

v_gene: TRBV6-1
abundance: -
d_gene: -
j_gene: TRBJ2-7
CDR3aa: CASSEVWENSYEQYF
CDR3nt: TGTGCCAGCAGTGAAGTGTGGGAGAACTCCTACGAGCAGTACTTC

v_gene: TRBV6-6
abundance: -
d_gene: TRBD1
j_gene: TRBJ1-1
CDR3aa: CASSFNPGQGDTEAFF
CDR3nt: TGTGCCAGCAGTTTCAACCCGGGACAGGGGGACACTGAAGCTTTCTTT

v_gene: TRBV6-1
abundance: -
d_gene: TRBD1
j_gene: TRBJ2-3
CDR3aa: CATNGGQGPDTQYF
CDR3nt: TGTGCCACTAATGGGGGACAGGGGCCAGATACGCAGTATTTT

v_gene: TRBV11-2
abundance: few
d_gene: TRBD1
j_gene: TRBJ1-4
CDR3aa: CASSRLGQGGEKLFF
CDR3nt: TGTGCCAGCAGTCGCCTAGGACAGGGGGGTGAAAAACTGTTTTTT

v_gene: TRBV9
abundance: -
d_gene: -
j_gene: TRBJ2-2
CDR3aa: CASNHGDTNTGELFF
CDR3nt: TGTGCCAGCAATCACGGGGACACGAACACCGGGGAGCTGTTTTTT